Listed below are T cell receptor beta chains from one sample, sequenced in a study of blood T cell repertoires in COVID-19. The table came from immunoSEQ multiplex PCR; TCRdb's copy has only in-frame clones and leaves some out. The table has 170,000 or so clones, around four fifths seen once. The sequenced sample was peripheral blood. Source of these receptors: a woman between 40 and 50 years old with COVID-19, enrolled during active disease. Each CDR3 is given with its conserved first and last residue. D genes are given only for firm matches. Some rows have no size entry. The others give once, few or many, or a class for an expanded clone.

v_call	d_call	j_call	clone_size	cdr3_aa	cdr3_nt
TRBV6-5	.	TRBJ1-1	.	CASSYTDFRNTEAFF	TGTGCCAGCAGTTACACGGACTTCAGGAACACTGAAGCTTTCTTT
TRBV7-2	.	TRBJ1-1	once	CASSLFGTGTEAFF	TGTGCCAGCAGCTTATTCGGAACGGGCACTGAAGCTTTCTTT
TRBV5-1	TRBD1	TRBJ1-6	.	CASRAGQQNSPLHF	TGCGCCAGCAGGGCGGGACAGCAGAATTCACCCCTCCACTTT
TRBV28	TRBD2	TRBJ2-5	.	CASRPSLAGGQETQYF	TGTGCCAGCAGACCCTCACTAGCGGGAGGCCAAGAGACCCAGTACTTC
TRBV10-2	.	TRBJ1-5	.	CASRRTFKVGGQPQHF	TGCGCCAGCAGGAGGACTTTTAAAGTCGGGGGTCAGCCCCAGCATTTT
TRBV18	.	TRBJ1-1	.	CASSPHPGNTEAFF	TGTGCCAGCTCACCACACCCAGGGAACACTGAAGCTTTCTTT
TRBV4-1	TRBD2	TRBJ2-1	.	CASGLAGGGNEQFF	TGCGCCAGCGGGCTAGCGGGAGGGGGGAATGAGCAGTTCTTC
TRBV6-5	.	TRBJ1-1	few	CASSYAQNTEAFF	TGTGCCAGCAGTTATGCACAAAACACTGAAGCTTTCTTT
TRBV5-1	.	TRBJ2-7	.	CASSLAVQGSYEQYF	TGCGCCAGCAGCTTGGCCGTACAGGGTAGCTACGAGCAGTACTTC
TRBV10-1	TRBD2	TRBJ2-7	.	CASSEGGVPYEQYF	TGCGCCAGCAGTGAGGGGGGGGTTCCCTACGAGCAGTACTTC
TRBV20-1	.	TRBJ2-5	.	CSASGGTEETQYF	TGCAGTGCTAGTGGCGGGACTGAAGAGACCCAGTACTTC
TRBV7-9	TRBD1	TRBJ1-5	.	CASSSDRDNQPQHF	TGTGCCAGCAGCTCAGACAGGGACAATCAGCCCCAGCATTTT
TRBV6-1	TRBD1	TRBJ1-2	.	CASSEDRGYGYTF	TGTGCCAGCAGTGAAGACAGGGGATATGGCTACACCTTC
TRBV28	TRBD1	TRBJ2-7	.	CASSLGSTGNYEQYF	TGTGCCAGCAGTTTAGGGTCGACAGGGAATTACGAGCAGTACTTC
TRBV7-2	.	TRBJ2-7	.	CASSTQGEQYF	TGTGCCAGCAGCACTCAGGGCGAGCAGTACTTC
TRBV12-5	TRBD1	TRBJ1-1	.	CASGSGQGGEAFF	TGTGCTAGTGGTTCCGGACAGGGAGGTGAAGCTTTCTTT
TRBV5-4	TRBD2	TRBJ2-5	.	CASSPPSGEETQYF	TGTGCCAGCAGCCCCCCAAGCGGGGAAGAGACCCAGTACTTC
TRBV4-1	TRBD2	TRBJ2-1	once	CASSQDFGTSGLNEQFF	TGCGCCAGCAGCCAAGATTTTGGGACTAGCGGCCTCAATGAGCAGTTCTTC
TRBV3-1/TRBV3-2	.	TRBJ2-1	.	CASSREQENHAEQFF	TGTGCCAGCAGCCGAGAACAGGAGAATCATGCTGAGCAGTTCTTC
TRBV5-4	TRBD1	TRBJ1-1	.	CASSLESTGETEAFF	TGTGCCAGCAGCTTGGAATCGACAGGGGAGACTGAAGCTTTCTTT
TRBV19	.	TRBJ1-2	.	CASSTTNYGYTF	TGTGCCAGCAGTACTACTAACTATGGCTACACCTTC
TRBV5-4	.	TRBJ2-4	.	CASSPGQGGPRRSQYF	TGTGCCAGCAGCCCTGGTCAGGGTGGGCCCAGAAGGAGTCAGTACTTC
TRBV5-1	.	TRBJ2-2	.	CASSPDSPNTGELFF	TGCGCCAGCAGCCCGGACAGCCCGAACACCGGGGAGCTGTTTTTT
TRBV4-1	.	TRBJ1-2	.	CASSQEDSHYGYTF	TGCGCCAGCAGCCAAGAGGACAGTCACTATGGCTACACCTTC
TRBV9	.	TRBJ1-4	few	CASSVAGGGEKLFF	TGTGCCAGCAGCGTAGCTGGGGGGGGCGAAAAACTGTTTTTT
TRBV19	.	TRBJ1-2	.	CASRKTDWGYTF	TGTGCCAGTAGGAAGACAGACTGGGGCTACACCTTC
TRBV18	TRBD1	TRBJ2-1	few	CASSPPRGQGFYNEQFF	TGTGCCAGCTCACCACCGAGGGGACAGGGTTTCTACAATGAGCAGTTCTTC
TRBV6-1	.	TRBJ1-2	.	CASSEVVYGYTF	TGTGCCAGCAGTGAAGTAGTCTATGGCTACACCTTC
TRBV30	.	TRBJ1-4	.	CALTQFGSEKLFF	TGTGCCTTGACACAATTTGGGAGTGAAAAACTGTTTTTT
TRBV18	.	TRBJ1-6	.	CASSPFVATDSPLHF	TGTGCCAGCTCACCATTCGTGGCAACCGATTCACCCCTCCACTTT
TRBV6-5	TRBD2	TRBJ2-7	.	CASSLPSGGDYEQYF	TGTGCCAGCAGCCTTCCTAGCGGGGGGGACTACGAGCAGTACTTC
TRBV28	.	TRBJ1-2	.	CASSLLAGLNYGYTF	TGTGCCAGCAGTTTGCTGGCAGGGCTAAACTATGGCTACACCTTC
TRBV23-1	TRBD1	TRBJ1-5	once	CASRVGTGSNQPQHF	TGCGCCAGCAGGGTCGGGACAGGGAGTAATCAGCCCCAGCATTTT
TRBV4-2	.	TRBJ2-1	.	CASSQGLTDRGEQFF	TGTGCCAGCAGCCAAGGTCTCACGGACCGGGGTGAGCAGTTCTTC
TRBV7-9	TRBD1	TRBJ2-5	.	CASSRDSQETQYF	TGTGCCAGCAGCCGGGACAGCCAAGAGACCCAGTACTTC
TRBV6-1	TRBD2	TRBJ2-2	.	CASSATSGRAGTGELFF	TGTGCCAGCAGTGCAACTAGCGGCCGCGCCGGGACCGGGGAGCTGTTTTTT
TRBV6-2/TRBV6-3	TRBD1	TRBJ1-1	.	CASSDRGGYTEAFF	TGTGCCAGCAGCGACAGGGGAGGGTACACTGAAGCTTTCTTT
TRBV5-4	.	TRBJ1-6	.	CASSLPPGGNSPLHF	TGTGCCAGCAGCTTACCTCCGGGAGGAAATTCACCCCTCCACTTT
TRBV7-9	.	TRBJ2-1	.	CASRSGTYNEQFF	TGTGCCAGCAGATCCGGGACATACAATGAGCAGTTCTTC
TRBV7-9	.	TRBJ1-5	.	CASSQVGGGRFRDQPQHF	TGTGCCAGCAGCCAAGTCGGTGGAGGGAGGTTTCGGGATCAGCCCCAGCATTTT
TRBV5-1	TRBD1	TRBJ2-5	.	CASSGNRGETQYF	TGCGCCAGCAGCGGAAACAGGGGAGAGACCCAGTACTTC
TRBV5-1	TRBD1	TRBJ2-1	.	CASGQEYMGDEQFF	TGCGCCAGCGGACAGGAGTATATGGGCGATGAGCAGTTCTTC
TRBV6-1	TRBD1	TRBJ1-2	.	CASSEALQGAGYGYTF	TGTGCCAGCAGTGAAGCGCTTCAGGGGGCGGGCTATGGCTACACCTTC
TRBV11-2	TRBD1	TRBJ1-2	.	CASSSTGGTYGYTF	TGTGCCAGCAGCTCCACAGGGGGTACTTATGGCTACACCTTC
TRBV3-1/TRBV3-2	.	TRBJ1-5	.	CASSQRGQPQHF	TGTGCCAGCAGCCAGCGAGGTCAGCCCCAGCATTTT
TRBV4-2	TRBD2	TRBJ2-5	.	CASSQDLSGVAAQYF	TGTGCCAGCAGCCAAGATCTTAGCGGGGTCGCGGCCCAGTACTTC
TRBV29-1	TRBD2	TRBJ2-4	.	CSVTVAGSVGIQYF	TGCAGCGTGACCGTAGCGGGCTCGGTTGGCATTCAGTACTTC